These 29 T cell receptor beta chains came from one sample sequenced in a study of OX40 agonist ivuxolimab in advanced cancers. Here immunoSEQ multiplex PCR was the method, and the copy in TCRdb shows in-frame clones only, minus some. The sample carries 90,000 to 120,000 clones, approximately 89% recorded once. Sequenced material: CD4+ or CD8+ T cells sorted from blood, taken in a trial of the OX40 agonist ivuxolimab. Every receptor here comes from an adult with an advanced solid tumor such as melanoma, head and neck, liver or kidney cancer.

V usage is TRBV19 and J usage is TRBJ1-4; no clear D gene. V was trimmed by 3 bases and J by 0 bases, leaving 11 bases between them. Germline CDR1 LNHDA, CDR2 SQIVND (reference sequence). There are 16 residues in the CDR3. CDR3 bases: TGTGCCAGTAGTATGCATGGTCTTGCAACTAATGAAAAACTGTTTTTT. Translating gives CASSMHGLATNEKLFF.

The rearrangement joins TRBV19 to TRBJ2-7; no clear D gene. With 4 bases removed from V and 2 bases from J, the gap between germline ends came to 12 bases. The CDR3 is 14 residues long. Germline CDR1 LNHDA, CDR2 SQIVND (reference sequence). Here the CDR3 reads CASSNRQGPYEQYF. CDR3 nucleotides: TGTGCCAGTAGTAACCGGCAAGGCCCCTACGAGCAGTACTTC.

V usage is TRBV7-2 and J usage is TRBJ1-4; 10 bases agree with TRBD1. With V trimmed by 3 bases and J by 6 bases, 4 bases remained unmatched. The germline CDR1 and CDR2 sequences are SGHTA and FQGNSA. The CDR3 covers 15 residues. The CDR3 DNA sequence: TGTGCCAGCAGCTTCCAGACAGGGGGCGATGAAAAACTGTTTTTT. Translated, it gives CASSFQTGGDEKLFF.

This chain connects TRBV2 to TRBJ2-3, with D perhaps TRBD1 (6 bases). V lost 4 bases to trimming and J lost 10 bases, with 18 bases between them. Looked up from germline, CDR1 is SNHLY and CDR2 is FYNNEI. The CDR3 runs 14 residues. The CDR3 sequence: CASSARTATNPQYF. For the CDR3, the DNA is TGTGCCAGCAGTGCCCGGACAGCTACGAATCCGCAGTATTTT.

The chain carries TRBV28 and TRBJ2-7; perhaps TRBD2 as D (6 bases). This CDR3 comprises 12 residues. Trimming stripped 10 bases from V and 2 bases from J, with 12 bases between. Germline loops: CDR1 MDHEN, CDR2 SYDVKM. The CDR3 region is CATAGPAYEQYF. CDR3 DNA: TGTGCCACAGCGGGCCCGGCCTACGAGCAGTACTTC.

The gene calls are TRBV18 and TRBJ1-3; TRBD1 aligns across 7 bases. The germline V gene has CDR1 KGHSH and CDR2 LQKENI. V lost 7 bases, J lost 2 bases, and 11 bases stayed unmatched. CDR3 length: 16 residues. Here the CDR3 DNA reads TGTGCCAGCTTCTCGGACAGGCCATCTACTGGAAACACCATATATTTT. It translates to CASFSDRPSTGNTIYF.

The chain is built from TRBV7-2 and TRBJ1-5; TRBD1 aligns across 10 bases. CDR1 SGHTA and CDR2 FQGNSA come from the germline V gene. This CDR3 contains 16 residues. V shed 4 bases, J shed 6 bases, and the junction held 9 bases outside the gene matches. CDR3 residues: CASSSWDRGGSQPQHF. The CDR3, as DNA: TGTGCCAGCAGCTCGTGGGACAGGGGAGGGAGTCAGCCCCAGCATTTT.

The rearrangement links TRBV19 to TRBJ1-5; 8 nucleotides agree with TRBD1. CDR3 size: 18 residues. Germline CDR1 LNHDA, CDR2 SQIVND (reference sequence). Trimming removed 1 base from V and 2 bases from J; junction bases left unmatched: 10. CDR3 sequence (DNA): TGTGCCAGTAGTATAGCTCACAGGGGGGGAGTTCGCAATCAGCCCCAGCATTTT. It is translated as CASSIAHRGGVRNQPQHF.

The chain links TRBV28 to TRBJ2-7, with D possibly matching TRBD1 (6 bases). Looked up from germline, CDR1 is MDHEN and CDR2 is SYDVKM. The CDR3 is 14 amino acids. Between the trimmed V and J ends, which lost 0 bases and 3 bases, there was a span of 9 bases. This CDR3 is CASSLWGAGYEQYF. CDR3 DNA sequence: TGTGCCAGCAGTTTATGGGGGGCAGGCTACGAGCAGTACTTC. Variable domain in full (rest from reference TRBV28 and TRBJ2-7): DVKVTQSSRYLVKRTGEKVFLECVQDMDHENMFWYRQDPGLGLRLIYFSYDVKMKEKGDIPEGYSVSREKKERFSLILESASTNQTSMYLCASSLWGAGYEQYFGPGTRLTVT.

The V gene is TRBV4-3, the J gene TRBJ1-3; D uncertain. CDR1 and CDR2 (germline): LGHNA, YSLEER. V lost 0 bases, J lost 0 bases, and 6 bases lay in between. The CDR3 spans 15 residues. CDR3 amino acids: CASSQDGRSGNTIYF. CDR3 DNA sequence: TGCGCCAGCAGCCAAGACGGACGCTCTGGAAACACCATATATTTT.

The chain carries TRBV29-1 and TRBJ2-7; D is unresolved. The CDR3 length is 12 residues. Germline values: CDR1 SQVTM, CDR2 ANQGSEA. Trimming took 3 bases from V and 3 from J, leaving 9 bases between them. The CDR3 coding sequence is TGCAGCGTTGAGGTCCGCAGCTACGAGCAGTACTTC. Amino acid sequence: CSVEVRSYEQYF.

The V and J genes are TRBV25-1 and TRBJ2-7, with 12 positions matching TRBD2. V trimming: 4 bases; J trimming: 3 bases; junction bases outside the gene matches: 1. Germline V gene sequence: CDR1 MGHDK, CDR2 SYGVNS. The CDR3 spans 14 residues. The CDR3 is CASSVLAGGYEQYF. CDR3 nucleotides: TGTGCCAGCAGTGTACTAGCGGGAGGCTACGAGCAGTACTTC.

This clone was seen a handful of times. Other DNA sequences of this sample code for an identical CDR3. The CDR3 DNA reads as TGTGCCAGCAGCTCGGACAGGGGCAACTATGGCTACACCTTC. The encoded protein is CASSSDRGNYGYTF. The chain employs TRBV28 and TRBJ1-2, with 9 bases identical to TRBD1. The CDR3 runs to 14 residues. J gave up 2 bases and V 6 bases, and 4 bases lay outside the gene matches. The germline V gene encodes CDR1 MDHEN and CDR2 SYDVKM.

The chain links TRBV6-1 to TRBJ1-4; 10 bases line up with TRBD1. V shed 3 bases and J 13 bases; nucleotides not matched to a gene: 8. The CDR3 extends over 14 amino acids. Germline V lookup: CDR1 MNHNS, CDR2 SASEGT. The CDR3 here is CASSESGQGPLLFF. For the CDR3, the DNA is TGTGCCAGCAGTGAGTCGGGACAGGGGCCTTTACTGTTTTTT.

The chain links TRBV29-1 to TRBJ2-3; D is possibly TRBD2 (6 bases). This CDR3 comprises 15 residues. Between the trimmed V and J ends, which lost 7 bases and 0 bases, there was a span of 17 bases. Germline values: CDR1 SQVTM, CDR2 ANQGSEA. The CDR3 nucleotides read TGCAGCGGTAGTAGGGACTCTAGCAGCACAGATACGCAGTATTTT. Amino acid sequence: CSGSRDSSSTDTQYF.

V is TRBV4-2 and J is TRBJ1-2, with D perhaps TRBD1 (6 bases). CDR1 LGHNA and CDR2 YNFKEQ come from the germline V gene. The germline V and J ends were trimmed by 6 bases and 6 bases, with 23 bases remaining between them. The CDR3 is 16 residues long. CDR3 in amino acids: CASRTEMGQGRDGYTF. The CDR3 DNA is TGTGCCAGCAGGACAGAAATGGGGCAGGGGAGGGATGGCTACACCTTC.

The CDR3 bases are TGTGCCAGCAGTGCCCGCAGGGGGCGGACTGAAGCTTTCTTT. This codes for CASSARRGRTEAFF. The V and J genes are TRBV6-4 and TRBJ1-1; 8 positions match TRBD1. CDR3 length: 14 amino acids. Germline trimming cut 4 bases from V and 5 bases from J; bases unmatched to any gene: 6. CDR1 MRHNA and CDR2 SNTAGT come from the germline V gene.

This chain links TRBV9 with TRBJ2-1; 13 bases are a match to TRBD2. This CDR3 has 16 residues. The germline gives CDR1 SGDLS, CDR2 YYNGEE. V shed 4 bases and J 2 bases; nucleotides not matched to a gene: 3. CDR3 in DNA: TGTGCCAGCAGCCGAGGGACTAGCGGGACCTACAATGAGCAGTTCTTC. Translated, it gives CASSRGTSGTYNEQFF. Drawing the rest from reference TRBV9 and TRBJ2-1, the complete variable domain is DSGVTQTPKHLITATGQRVTLRCSPRSGDLSVYWYQQSLDQGLQFLIQYYNGEERAKGNILERFSAQQFPDLHSELNLSSLELGDSALYFCASSRGTSGTYNEQFFGPGTRLTVL.

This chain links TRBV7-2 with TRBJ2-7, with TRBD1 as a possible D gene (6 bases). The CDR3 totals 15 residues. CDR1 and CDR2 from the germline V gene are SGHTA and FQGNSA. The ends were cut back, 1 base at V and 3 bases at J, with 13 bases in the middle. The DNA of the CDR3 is TGTGCCAGCAGCTTAGTCACAGGGCAGAACTACGAGCAGTACTTC. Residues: CASSLVTGQNYEQYF. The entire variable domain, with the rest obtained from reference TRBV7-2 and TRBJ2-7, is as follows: GAGVSQSPSNKVTEKGKDVELRCDPISGHTALYWYRQSLGQGLEFLIYFQGNSAPDKSGLPSDRFSAERTGGSVSTLTIQRTQQEDSAVYLCASSLVTGQNYEQYFGPGTRLTVT.

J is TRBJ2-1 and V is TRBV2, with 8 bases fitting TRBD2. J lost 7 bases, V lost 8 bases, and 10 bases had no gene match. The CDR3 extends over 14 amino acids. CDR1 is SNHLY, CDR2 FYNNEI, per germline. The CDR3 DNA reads TGTGCCAGCGTCGAGCGGGAGACCTGGAATGAGCAGTTCTTC. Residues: CASVERETWNEQFF.

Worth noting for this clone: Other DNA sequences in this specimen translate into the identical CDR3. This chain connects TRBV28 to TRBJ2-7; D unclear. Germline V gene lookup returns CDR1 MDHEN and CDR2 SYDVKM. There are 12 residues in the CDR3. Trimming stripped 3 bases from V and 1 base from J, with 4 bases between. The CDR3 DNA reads TGTGCCAGCAGTTTGGCGTCCTACGAGCAGTACTTC. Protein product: CASSLASYEQYF.

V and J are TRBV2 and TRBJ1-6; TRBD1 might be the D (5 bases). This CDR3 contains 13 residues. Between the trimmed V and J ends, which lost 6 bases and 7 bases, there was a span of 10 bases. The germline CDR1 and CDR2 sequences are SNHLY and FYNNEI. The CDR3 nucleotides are TGTGCCAGCAGACCGGGGGGAAATTCACCCCTCCACTTT. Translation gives CASRPGGNSPLHF.

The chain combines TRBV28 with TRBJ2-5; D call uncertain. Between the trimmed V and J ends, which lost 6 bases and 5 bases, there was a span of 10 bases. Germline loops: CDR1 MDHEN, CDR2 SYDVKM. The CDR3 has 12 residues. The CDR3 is CASSRTSETQYF. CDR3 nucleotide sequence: TGTGCCAGCAGCAGGACCTCGGAGACCCAGTACTTC.

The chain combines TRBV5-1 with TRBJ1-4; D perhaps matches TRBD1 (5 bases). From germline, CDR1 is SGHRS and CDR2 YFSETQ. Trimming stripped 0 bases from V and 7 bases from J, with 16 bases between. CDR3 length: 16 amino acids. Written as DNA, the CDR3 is TGCGCCAGCAGCTTGGGCTTCGGGGGGACGGGTGAAAAACTGTTTTTT. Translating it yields CASSLGFGGTGEKLFF.

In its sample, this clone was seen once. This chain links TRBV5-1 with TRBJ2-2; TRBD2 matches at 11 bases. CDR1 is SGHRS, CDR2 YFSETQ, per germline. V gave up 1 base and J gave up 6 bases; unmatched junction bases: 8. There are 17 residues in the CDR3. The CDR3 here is CASSLTLLAGGPGELFF. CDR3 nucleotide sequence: TGCGCCAGCAGCTTGACCCTCCTAGCGGGAGGTCCCGGGGAGCTGTTTTTT.

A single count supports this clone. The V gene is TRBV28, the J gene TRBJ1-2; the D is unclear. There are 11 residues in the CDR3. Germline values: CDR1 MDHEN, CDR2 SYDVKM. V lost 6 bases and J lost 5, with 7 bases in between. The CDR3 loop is CASSPTYGYTF. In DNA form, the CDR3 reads TGTGCCAGCAGCCCTACGTATGGCTACACCTTC.

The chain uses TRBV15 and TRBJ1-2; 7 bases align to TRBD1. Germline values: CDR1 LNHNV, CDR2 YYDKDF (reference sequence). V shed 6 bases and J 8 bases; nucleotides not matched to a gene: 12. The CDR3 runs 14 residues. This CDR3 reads CATREEQGRRGYTF. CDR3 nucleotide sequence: TGTGCCACCAGAGAAGAACAGGGGAGGAGAGGCTACACCTTC.

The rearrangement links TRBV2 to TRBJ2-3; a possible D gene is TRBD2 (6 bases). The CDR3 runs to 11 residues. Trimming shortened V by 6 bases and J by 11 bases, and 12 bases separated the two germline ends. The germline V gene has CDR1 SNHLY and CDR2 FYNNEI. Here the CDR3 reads CASRIAVMQYF. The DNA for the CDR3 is TGTGCCAGCAGGATAGCGGTGATGCAGTATTTT. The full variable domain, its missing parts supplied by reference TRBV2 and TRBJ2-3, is EPEVTQTPSHQVTQMGQEVILRCVPISNHLYFYWYRQILGQKVEFLVSFYNNEISEKSEIFDDQFSVERPDGSNFTLKIRSTKLEDSAMYFCASRIAVMQYFGPGTRLTVL.

The CDR3: CASWSEYRTDTQYF. As DNA, the CDR3 is TGTGCCAGCTGGTCTGAGTACCGCACAGATACGCAGTATTTT. The chain combines TRBV28 with TRBJ2-3; D uncertain. CDR3 size: 14 residues. Germline CDR1 and CDR2: MDHEN and SYDVKM. The V and J ends lost 8 bases and 1 base respectively, with 13 bases between them.